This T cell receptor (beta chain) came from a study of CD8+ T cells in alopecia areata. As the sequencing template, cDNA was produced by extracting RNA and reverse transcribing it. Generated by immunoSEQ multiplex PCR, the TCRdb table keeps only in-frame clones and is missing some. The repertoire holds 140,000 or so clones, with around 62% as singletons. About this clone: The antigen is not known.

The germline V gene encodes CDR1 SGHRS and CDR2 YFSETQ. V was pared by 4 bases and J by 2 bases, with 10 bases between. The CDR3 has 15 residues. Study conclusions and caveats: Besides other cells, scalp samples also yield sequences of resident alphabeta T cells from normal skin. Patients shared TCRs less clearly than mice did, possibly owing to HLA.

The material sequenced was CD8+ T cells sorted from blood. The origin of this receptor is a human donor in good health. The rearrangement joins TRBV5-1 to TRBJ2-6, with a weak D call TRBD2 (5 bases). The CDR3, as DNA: TGCGCCAGCAGCGCCACCGGGGCTGGGGCCAACGTCCTGACTTTC. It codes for CASSATGAGANVLTF. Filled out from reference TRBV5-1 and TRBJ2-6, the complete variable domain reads KAGVTQTPRYLIKTRGQQVTLSCSPISGHRSVSWYQQTPGQGLQFLFEYFSETQRNKGNFPGRFSGRQFSNSRSEMNVSTLELGDSALYLCASSATGAGANVLTFGAGSRLTVL.